These T cell receptor beta chains were read from a single sample in a study of T cell responses to AZD1222 COVID-19 vaccine. Sequenced by immunoSEQ multiplex PCR; TCRdb stores in-frame clones only, minus some. Among approximately 150,000 clones listed, about 82% were seen once. The specimen comprised peripheral blood, sampled 28 days after the second AZD1222 dose. The receptors stem from an adult who received the AZD1222 COVID-19 vaccine. Each CDR3 is given with its conserved first and last residue. D genes are given only for firm matches. Clone size is given for some rows only: seen once, a few or many times, or a class if the clone is expanded.

TRBJ1-5 | TRBV27 | - | few | CASSLRVGNQPQHF | TGTGCCAGCAGTTTGAGGGTGGGCAATCAGCCCCAGCATTTT
TRBJ1-3 | TRBV14 | - | - | CASSRKGQWSGNTIYF | TGTGCCAGCAGCCGAAAGGGCCAATGGTCTGGAAACACCATATATTTT
TRBJ1-2 | TRBV5-1 | TRBD1 | - | CASSPDRGAYGYTF | TGCGCCAGCAGCCCTGACAGGGGGGCATATGGCTACACCTTC
TRBJ1-1 | TRBV11-2 | - | - | CASSPQGWNTEAFF | TGTGCCAGCAGCCCACAGGGTTGGAACACTGAAGCTTTCTTT
TRBJ1-5 | TRBV10-3 | TRBD1 | few | CATAGTGDQPQHF | TGTGCCACCGCAGGGACAGGGGATCAGCCCCAGCATTTT
TRBJ2-1 | TRBV18 | TRBD2 | - | CASSPRGSLRNEQFF | TGTGCCAGCTCACCACGCGGGAGTCTTCGTAATGAGCAGTTCTTC
TRBJ2-7 | TRBV11-2 | TRBD2 | - | CASSLVWRLAGSASYEQYF | TGTGCCAGCAGCTTAGTCTGGCGACTAGCGGGGTCCGCATCCTACGAGCAGTACTTC
TRBJ2-3 | TRBV6-5 | - | - | CASTSSPSATQYF | TGTGCCAGCACTTCCTCGCCTAGCGCTACGCAGTATTTT
TRBJ2-6 | TRBV5-1 | - | - | CASSLASSGANVLTF | TGCGCCAGCAGCTTGGCCAGCTCTGGGGCCAACGTCCTGACTTTC
TRBJ1-4 | TRBV15 | - | - | CATSLTVDEKLFF | TGTGCCACCAGCTTAACGGTAGATGAAAAACTGTTTTTT
TRBJ2-3 | TRBV10-2 | TRBD2 | - | CASSDGTSGTDTQYF | TGCGCCAGCAGTGATGGGACTAGCGGCACAGATACGCAGTATTTT
TRBJ1-5 | TRBV11-2 | - | - | CASSLYVRQEMNQPQHF | TGTGCCAGCAGCTTATATGTCCGACAGGAAATGAATCAGCCCCAGCATTTT
TRBJ2-1 | TRBV29-1 | TRBD2 | - | CSVARLAASSYNEQFF | TGCAGCGTTGCCCGACTAGCGGCCAGCTCCTACAATGAGCAGTTCTTC
TRBJ1-2 | TRBV16 | - | few | CASSQSRQGSYGYTF | TGTGCCAGCAGCCAATCCCGGCAGGGCTCCTATGGCTACACCTTC
TRBJ2-3 | TRBV4-1 | - | - | CASSQDRLESDTQYF | TGCGCCAGCAGCCAAGATAGACTAGAGTCCGATACGCAGTATTTT
TRBJ2-7 | TRBV10-2 | - | - | CASSEAYRDSEQYF | TGCGCCAGCAGTGAGGCCTACAGGGACTCCGAGCAGTACTTC
TRBJ2-3 | TRBV18 | - | - | CASSPSTDTQYF | TGTGCCAGCTCACCCAGCACAGATACGCAGTATTTT
TRBJ1-2 | TRBV7-2 | TRBD1 | - | CASSPGQGGGYGYTF | TGTGCCAGCAGCCCCGGACAGGGGGGAGGATATGGCTACACCTTC
TRBJ2-1 | TRBV9 | TRBD2 | - | CASSGVRGDNEQFF | TGTGCCAGCAGCGGAGTGCGGGGGGACAATGAGCAGTTCTTC
TRBJ1-5 | TRBV19 | TRBD1 | - | CASSADRGNQPQHF | TGTGCCAGTAGTGCGGACAGGGGAAATCAGCCCCAGCATTTT
TRBJ2-2 | TRBV12-5 | TRBD1 | - | CASGLPLGQGSTGELFF | TGTGCTAGTGGTTTGCCCCTAGGACAGGGCTCCACCGGGGAGCTGTTTTTT
TRBJ2-3 | TRBV5-4 | TRBD2 | - | CASSRGTSGGVGVGDTQYF | TGTGCCAGCAGCCGTGGGACTAGCGGGGGGGTTGGGGTTGGAGATACGCAGTATTTT
TRBJ1-2 | TRBV5-4 | - | few | CASSPDGGLGYTF | TGTGCCAGCAGCCCGGATGGGGGGCTGGGCTACACCTTC
TRBJ2-2 | TRBV10-2 | TRBD2 | - | CASRILAGGPGELFF | TGCGCCAGCAGAATACTAGCGGGGGGCCCCGGGGAGCTGTTTTTT
TRBJ1-5 | TRBV4-2 | - | - | CASSQEDGMFQPQHF | TGTGCCAGCAGCCAAGAGGACGGGATGTTTCAGCCCCAGCATTTT
TRBJ1-1 | TRBV7-9 | - | - | CASSLVTENTEAFF | TGTGCCAGCAGCTTAGTTACGGAGAACACTGAAGCTTTCTTT